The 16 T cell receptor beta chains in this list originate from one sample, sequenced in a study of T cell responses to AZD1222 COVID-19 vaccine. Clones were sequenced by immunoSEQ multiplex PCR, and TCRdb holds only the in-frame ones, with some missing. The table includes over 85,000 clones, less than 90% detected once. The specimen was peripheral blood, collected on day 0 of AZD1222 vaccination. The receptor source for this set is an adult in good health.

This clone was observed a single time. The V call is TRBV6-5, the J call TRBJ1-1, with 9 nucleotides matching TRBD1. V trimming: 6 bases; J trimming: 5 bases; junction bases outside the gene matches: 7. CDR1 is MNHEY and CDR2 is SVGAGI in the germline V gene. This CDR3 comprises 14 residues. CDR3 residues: CASRPDRGFTEAFF. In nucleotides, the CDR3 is TGTGCCAGCAGGCCCGACAGGGGGTTTACTGAAGCTTTCTTT.

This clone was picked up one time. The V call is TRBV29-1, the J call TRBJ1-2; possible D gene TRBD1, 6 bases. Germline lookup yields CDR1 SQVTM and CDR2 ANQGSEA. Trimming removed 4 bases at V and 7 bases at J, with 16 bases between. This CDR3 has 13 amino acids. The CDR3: CSVGGRGRSGYTF. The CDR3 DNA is TGCAGCGTTGGTGGCAGGGGAAGATCTGGCTACACCTTC. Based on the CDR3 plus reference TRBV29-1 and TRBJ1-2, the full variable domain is SAVISQKPSRDICQRGTSLTIQCQVDSQVTMMFWYRQQPGQSLTLIATANQGSEATYESGFVIDKFPISRPNLTFSTLTVSNMSPEDSSIYLCSVGGRGRSGYTFGSGTRLTVV.

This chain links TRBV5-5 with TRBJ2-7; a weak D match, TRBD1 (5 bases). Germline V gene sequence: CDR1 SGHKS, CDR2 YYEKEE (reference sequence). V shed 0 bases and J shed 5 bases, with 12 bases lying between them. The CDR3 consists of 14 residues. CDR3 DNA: TGTGCCAGCAGCTTGGGGATGACAGCTAACGAGCAGTACTTC. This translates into CASSLGMTANEQYF. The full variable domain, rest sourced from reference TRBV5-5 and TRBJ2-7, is DAGVTQSPTHLIKTRGQQVTLRCSPISGHKSVSWYQQVLGQGPQFIFQYYEKEERGRGNFPDRFSARQFPNYSSELNVNALLLGDSALYLCASSLGMTANEQYFGPGTRLTVT.

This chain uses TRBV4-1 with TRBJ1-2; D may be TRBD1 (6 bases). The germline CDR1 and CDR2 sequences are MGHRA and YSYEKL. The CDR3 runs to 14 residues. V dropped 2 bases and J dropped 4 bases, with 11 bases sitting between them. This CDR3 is CASSQIPDSYGYTF. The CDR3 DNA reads TGCGCCAGCAGCCAAATCCCGGACAGCTATGGCTACACCTTC.

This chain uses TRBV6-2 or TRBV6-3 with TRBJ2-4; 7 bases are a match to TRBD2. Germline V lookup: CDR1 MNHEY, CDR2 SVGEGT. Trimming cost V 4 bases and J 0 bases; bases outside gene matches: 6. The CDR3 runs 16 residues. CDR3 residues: CASSSPAGAAKNIQYF. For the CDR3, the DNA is TGTGCCAGCAGTTCCCCCGCGGGAGCAGCCAAAAACATTCAGTACTTC.

The CDR3 coding sequence is TGCAGTGCTAGTCCCCGACAGGTCAACTCCTACGAGCAGTACTTC. It specifies CSASPRQVNSYEQYF. The chain couples TRBV20-1 to TRBJ2-7; D is perhaps TRBD1 (6 bases). V was trimmed by 3 bases and J by 0 bases, leaving 15 bases between them. CDR3 length: 15 amino acids. Per germline, CDR1 DFQATT and CDR2 SNEGSKA (reference sequence).

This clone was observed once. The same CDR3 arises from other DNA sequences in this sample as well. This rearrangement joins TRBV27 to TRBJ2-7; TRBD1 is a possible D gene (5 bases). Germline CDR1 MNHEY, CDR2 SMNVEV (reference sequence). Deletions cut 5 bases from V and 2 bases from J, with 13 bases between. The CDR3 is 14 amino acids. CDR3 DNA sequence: TGTGCCAGCAGTCTCTCGCAGGGAACCTACGAGCAGTACTTC. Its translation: CASSLSQGTYEQYF.

In nucleotides, the CDR3 is TGTGCCAGTAGTATTTTCGGGACAGGGCTTACTGAAGCTTTCTTT. Amino acids: CASSIFGTGLTEAFF. The chain carries TRBV19 and TRBJ1-1, with TRBD1 matching over 9 bases. V lost 3 bases and J lost 5; bases outside the gene matches: 7. This CDR3 contains 15 residues. CDR1 is LNHDA, CDR2 SQIVND, per germline (reference sequence).

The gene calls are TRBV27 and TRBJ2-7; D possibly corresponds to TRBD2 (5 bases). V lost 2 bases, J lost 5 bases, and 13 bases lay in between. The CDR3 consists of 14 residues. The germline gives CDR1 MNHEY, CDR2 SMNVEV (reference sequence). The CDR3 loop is CASSLSAGVHEQYF. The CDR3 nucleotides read TGTGCCAGCAGTTTAAGTGCGGGTGTCCACGAGCAGTACTTC.

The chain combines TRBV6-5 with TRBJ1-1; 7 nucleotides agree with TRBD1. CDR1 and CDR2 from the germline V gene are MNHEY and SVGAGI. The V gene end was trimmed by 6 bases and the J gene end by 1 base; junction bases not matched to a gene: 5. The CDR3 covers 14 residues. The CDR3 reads CASSSQGRNTEAFF. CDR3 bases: TGTGCCAGCAGCTCACAGGGGCGGAACACTGAAGCTTTCTTT.

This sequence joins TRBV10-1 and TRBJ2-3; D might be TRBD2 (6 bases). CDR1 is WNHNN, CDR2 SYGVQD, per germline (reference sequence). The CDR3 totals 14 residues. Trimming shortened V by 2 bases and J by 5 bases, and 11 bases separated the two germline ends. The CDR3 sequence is CASSESVGGDTQYF. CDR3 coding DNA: TGCGCCAGCAGTGAGAGCGTCGGGGGAGATACGCAGTATTTT.

The CDR3 sequence is CSVDRQGDHNEQFF. CDR3 DNA sequence: TGCAGCGTTGACAGACAGGGGGATCACAATGAGCAGTTCTTC. The genes are TRBV29-1 and TRBJ2-1; 9 nucleotides align to TRBD1. Per the germline V gene, CDR1 is SQVTM and CDR2 is ANQGSEA. Losses at the gene ends were 3 bases for V and 5 bases for J; bases not matched to a gene: 5. This CDR3 contains 14 residues.

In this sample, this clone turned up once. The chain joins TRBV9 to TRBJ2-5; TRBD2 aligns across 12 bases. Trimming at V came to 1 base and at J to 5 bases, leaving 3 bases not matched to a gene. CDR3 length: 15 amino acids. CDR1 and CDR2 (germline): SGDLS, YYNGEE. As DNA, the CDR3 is TGTGCCAGCAGCGTACCTAGCGGGGGGGTCGAGACCCAGTACTTC. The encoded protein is CASSVPSGGVETQYF.

The DNA for the CDR3 is TGTGCCAGCAGCGGGGCCGGAGTACTACGATATGAGCAGTACTTC. It yields the protein CASSGAGVLRYEQYF. The rearrangement joins TRBV7-9 to TRBJ2-7; TRBD1 is a possible D gene (5 bases). The CDR3 loop spans 15 amino acids. Germline loops: CDR1 SEHNR, CDR2 FQNEAQ (reference sequence). V was clipped by 5 bases and J by 7 bases, with 21 bases between them.

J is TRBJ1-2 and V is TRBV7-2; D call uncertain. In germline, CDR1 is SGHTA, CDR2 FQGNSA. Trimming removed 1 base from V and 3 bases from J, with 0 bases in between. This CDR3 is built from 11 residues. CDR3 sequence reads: CASSLDYGYTF. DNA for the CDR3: TGTGCCAGCAGCTTAGACTATGGCTACACCTTC.

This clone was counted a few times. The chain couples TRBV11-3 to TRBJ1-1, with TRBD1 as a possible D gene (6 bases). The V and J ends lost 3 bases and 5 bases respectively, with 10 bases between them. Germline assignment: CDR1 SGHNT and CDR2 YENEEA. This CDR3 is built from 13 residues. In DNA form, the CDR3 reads TGTGCCAGCAGCTTGGGGGCAGGGACTGAAGCTTTCTTT. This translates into CASSLGAGTEAFF.